This TCR beta chain was found in a study of blood T cell repertoires in COVID-19. Looking at the study overall: The cDNA or gDNA used as material had been derived from T cells, B-cell-depleted T cells, or PBMCs.

The CDR3 is 16 residues long. V trimming: 1 base; J trimming: 12 bases; junction bases outside the gene matches: 14. Germline V lookup: CDR1 LGHNA, CDR2 YSLEER. Under the authors' procedure: Nucleated cell counts were estimated from reference gene primer amplification. Sequencing used immunoSEQ multiplex PCR; TCRdb keeps in-frame clones, though not all of them. V and J calls and clone size are given by that table; D and trimming were obtained from the DNA. The repertoire has some 170,000 clones, 65% to 80% of them found once; the top ten carry approximately 8%. This chain connects TRBV4-3 to TRBJ2-1, with 8 bases that match TRBD2. The sequence derives from a man between 60 and 75 years old with acute or convalescent COVID-19. Input material: peripheral blood. CDR3 residues: CASSQVWRGAPGGQFF. As DNA, the CDR3 is TGCGCCAGCAGCCAAGTTTGGCGGGGGGCCCCTGGGGGGCAGTTCTTC.